This T cell receptor beta chain was recovered during a study of T cells in Graves' hyperthyroidism and ophthalmopathy. Overall study results and limits: In the blood, most expanded thyroid clonotypes above 0.001 appeared as well. Ophthalmopathy and stable hyperthyroidism were told apart by a 13 V-J model.

The sample holds a few counts of this clonotype. What it binds is not known. The cohort's ophthalmopathy patients, a group with duration under 3 months, had a Clinical Activity Score of at least 3 and a NOSPECS grade of at least 4. Patients showing uncontrolled infection, other autoimmune disease, pregnancy or lactation were ineligible. The CDR3 is 14 residues long. Germline CDR1 reads LNHDA; CDR2 reads SQIVND (reference sequence). The J segment lost 8 bases and the V segment lost 5 bases, leaving 9 bases of the junction unmatched. Researchers amplified the TCR beta CDR3 regions from RNA transcripts. Carried out on the TCR CDR3, a first-round RT-PCR used the HTBI primer set. TCRdb re-derived calls from the multiplex PCR reads in MiXCR, one entry per CDR3 protein. Of fewer than 350,000 distinct CDR3 sequences in the sample, roughly a fifth were seen once.

Sequencing used blood. The receptor comes from a man aged 50 to 59 with Graves' ophthalmopathy. The chain recombines TRBV19 with TRBJ1-2; 9 bases fit TRBD1. The CDR3 protein is CASSESGTGSGYTF. CDR3 bases: TGTGCCAGTAGTGAATCCGGGACAGGGAGCGGCTACACCTTC. The entire variable domain, with the rest obtained from reference TRBV19 and TRBJ1-2, is as follows: DGGITQSPKYLFRKEGQNVTLSCEQNLNHDAMYWYRQDPGQGLRLIYYSQIVNDFQKGDIAEGYSVSREKKESFPLTVTSAQKNPTAFYLCASSESGTGSGYTFGSGTRLTVV.